The TCR beta chain described here comes from a study of T-cell reconstitution after alpha-beta-depleted transplantation in children (dated by TCRdb to the mid-2010s). Context from the whole study: T-cell immune reconstitution after TCRalphabeta/CD19-depleted allogeneic hematopoietic cell transplantation in children was quantitatively tracked in the study by means of TCR repertoire profiling. Overall results and qualifications from the work: Over subsequent months, a decline in hyperexpanded clone frequencies was noted, and after one year, T-cell counts and TCRbeta diversity were mostly ascribed to newly produced T cells. In some patients, the high TCRbeta diversity seen at day 60 was put down to recipient T cells and intrathymic progenitors that had survived conditioning. About two months after transplant, the apparently early recovery of alphabetaT-cell counts reportedly depended on just several hundred clones that had expanded rapidly and came from non-depleted graft cells.

At the junction V is shortened by 6 bases and J by 5 bases; bases outside the gene matches: 9. The germline V gene sets CDR1 to ENHRY and CDR2 to SYGVKD. CDR3 length: 15 amino acids, cysteine to phenylalanine. The kept DNA is CDR3 alone, 45 bases in frame from the first base. This clonotype was seen ten or more times. Its binding antigen is unknown. There are no base qualities to consult, and no much larger clone falls within one base. The time point label here, explained by the study, means: day 60 (about 2 months) after transplantation. The treatment or condition label of this sample denotes: allogeneic hematopoietic cell transplantation with graft depleted of TCRalphabeta T cells and CD19 B cells. The transplant recipients were children given TCRalphabeta/CD19-depleted allogeneic hematopoietic cell grafts. Library preparation used PCR. The sequencer was an Illumina HiSeq 2500. TCR library preparation used molecular barcoding, with unique molecular identifiers applied to normalize quantification of the TCRbeta repertoire. In TCRdb, the public reads were trimmed at Q25 with fastp and aligned with MiXCR, with productive beta chains retained. Here each entry gathers all rows of one CDR3 protein and keeps the most common genes and DNA. This sample holds 25,000 to 30,000 distinct CDR3 sequences; 18% were observed only once. The ten largest clones capture less than 45% of the sample.

This specimen was PBMCs, mostly from graft donor cells, taken 60 days after TCRalphabeta/CD19-depleted stem cell transplant. This TCR was recovered from a male patient aged 2-10 years who had a stem cell transplant for acute lymphoblastic leukemia, so the T cells may come from the graft donor. Rearrangement joined TRBV10-3 to TRBJ2-3, with 9 bases aligning to TRBD1. The nucleotides are TGTGCCATCAGGACATCCAGGACAGGGGAAGATACGCAGTATTTT. Its protein is CAIRTSRTGEDTQYF.